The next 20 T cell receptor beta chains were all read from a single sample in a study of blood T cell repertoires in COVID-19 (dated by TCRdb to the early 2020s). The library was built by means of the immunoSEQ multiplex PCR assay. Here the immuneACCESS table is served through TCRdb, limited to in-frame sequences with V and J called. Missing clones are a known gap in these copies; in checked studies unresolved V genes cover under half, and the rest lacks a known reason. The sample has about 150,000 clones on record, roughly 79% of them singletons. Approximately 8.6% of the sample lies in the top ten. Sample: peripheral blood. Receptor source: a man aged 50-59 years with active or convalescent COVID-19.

Here the CDR3 DNA reads TGTGCCAGCAGCTTAGGAGGGGGCTCTAACTATGGCTACACCTTC. This encodes CASSLGGGSNYGYTF. The J gene is TRBJ1-2, the V gene TRBV7-2; 7 nucleotides agree with TRBD1. The CDR3 runs 15 residues. Germline V CDR1 and CDR2: SGHTA, FQGNSA. V lost 1 base, J lost 0 bases, and 2 bases stayed unmatched.

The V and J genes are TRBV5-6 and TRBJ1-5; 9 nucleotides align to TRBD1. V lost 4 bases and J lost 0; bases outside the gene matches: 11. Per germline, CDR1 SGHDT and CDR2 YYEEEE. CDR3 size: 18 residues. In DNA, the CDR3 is TGTGCCAGCAGCCCCCGGGACAGGGTTGCTTTTAGCAATCAGCCCCAGCATTTT. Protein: CASSPRDRVAFSNQPQHF. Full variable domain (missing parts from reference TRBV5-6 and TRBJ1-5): DAGVTQSPTHLIKTRGQQVTLRCSPKSGHDTVSWYQQALGQGPQFIFQYYEEEERQRGNFPDRFSGHQFPNYSSELNVNALLLGDSALYLCASSPRDRVAFSNQPQHFGDGTRLSIL.

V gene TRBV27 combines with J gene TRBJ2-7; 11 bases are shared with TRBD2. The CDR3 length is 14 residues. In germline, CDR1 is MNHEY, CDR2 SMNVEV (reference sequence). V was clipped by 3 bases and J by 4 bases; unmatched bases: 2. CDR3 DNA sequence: TGTGCCAGCAGTTTCCTAGCGGGAGGATACGAGCAGTACTTC. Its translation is CASSFLAGGYEQYF.

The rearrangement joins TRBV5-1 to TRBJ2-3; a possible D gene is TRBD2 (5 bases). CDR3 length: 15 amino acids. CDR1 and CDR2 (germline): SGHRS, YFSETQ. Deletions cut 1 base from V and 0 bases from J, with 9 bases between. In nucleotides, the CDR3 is TGCGCCAGCAGCTTGATCCCGGGGAGCACAGATACGCAGTATTTT. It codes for CASSLIPGSTDTQYF.

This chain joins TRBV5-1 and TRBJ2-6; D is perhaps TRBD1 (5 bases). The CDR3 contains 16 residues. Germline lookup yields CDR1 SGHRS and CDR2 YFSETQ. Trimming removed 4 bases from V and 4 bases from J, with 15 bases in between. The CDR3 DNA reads TGCGCCAGCAGCCCCCAGGGAAACAGGGGGGCCAACGTCCTGACTTTC. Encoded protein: CASSPQGNRGANVLTF.

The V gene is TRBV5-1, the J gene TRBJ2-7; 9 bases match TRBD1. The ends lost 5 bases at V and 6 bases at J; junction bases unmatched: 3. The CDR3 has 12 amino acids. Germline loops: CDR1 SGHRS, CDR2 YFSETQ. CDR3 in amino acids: CASRGQGSEQYF. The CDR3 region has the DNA TGCGCCAGCAGAGGACAGGGGAGCGAGCAGTACTTC.

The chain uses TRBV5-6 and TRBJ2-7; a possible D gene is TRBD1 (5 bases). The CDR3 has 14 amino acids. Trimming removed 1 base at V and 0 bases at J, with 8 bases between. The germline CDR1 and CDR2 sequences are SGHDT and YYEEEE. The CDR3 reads CASSLRGLSYEQYF. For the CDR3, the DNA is TGTGCCAGCAGCTTGAGGGGTCTCTCCTACGAGCAGTACTTC.

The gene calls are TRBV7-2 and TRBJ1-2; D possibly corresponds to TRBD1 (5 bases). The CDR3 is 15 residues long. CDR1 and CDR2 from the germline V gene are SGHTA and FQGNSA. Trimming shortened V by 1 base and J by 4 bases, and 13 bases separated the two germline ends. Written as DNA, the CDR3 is TGTGCCAGCAGCTTAGGGGGCGGGGAGTCCTATGGCTACACCTTC. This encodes CASSLGGGESYGYTF. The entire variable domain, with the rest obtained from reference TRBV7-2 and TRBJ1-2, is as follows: GAGVSQSPSNKVTEKGKDVELRCDPISGHTALYWYRQSLGQGLEFLIYFQGNSAPDKSGLPSDRFSAERTGGSVSTLTIQRTQQEDSAVYLCASSLGGGESYGYTFGSGTRLTVV.

For the CDR3, the DNA is TGTGCCAGCAGCCGTGGCGGGGCCTCCTCCTACGAGCAGTACTTC. Encoded protein: CASSRGGASSYEQYF. J is TRBJ2-7 and V is TRBV11-2, with D perhaps matching TRBD2 (6 bases). In germline, CDR1 is SGHAT, CDR2 FQNNGV. With 5 bases removed from V and 0 bases from J, the gap between germline ends came to 14 bases. CDR3 length: 15 amino acids.

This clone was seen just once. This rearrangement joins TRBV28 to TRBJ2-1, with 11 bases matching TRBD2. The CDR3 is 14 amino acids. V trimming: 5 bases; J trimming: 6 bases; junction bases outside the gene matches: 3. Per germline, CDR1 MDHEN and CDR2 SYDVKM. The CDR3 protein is CASSGTSGGNEQFF. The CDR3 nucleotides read TGTGCCAGCAGTGGGACTAGCGGAGGCAATGAGCAGTTCTTC. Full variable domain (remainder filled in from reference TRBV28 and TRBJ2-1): DVKVTQSSRYLVKRTGEKVFLECVQDMDHENMFWYRQDPGLGLRLIYFSYDVKMKEKGDIPEGYSVSREKKERFSLILESASTNQTSMYLCASSGTSGGNEQFFGPGTRLTVL.

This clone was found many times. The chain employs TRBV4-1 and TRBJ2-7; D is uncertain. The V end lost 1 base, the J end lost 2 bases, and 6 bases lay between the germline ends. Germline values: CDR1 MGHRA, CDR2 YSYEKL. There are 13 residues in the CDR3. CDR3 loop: CASSQVLTYEQYF. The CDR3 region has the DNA TGCGCCAGCAGCCAAGTTTTAACCTACGAGCAGTACTTC.

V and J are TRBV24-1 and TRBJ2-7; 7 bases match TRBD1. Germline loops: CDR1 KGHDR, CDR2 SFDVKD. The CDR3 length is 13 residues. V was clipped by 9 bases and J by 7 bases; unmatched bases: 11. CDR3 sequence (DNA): TGTGCCACCCGTACAGGGGCAGGGGGAGAGCAGTACTTC. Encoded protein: CATRTGAGGEQYF.

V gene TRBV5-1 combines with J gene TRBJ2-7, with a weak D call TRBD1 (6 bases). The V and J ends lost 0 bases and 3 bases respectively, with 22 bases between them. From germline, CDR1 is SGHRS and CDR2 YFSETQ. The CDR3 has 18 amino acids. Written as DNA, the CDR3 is TGCGCCAGCAGCTTGGCCTCTTCTCATAACAGGGTGGTCTACGAGCAGTACTTC. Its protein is CASSLASSHNRVVYEQYF.

The CDR3 spells CASRDRGSYEQYF. The CDR3 nucleotides read TGTGCCAGCAGGGACAGGGGCTCCTACGAGCAGTACTTC. J is TRBJ2-7 and V is TRBV2; 9 nucleotides line up with TRBD1. The germline V gene has CDR1 SNHLY and CDR2 FYNNEI. V dropped 6 bases and J dropped 0; count of bases not matched to a gene: 0. The CDR3 totals 13 residues. The entire variable domain, with the rest obtained from reference TRBV2 and TRBJ2-7, is as follows: EPEVTQTPSHQVTQMGQEVILRCVPISNHLYFYWYRQILGQKVEFLVSFYNNEISEKSEIFDDQFSVERPDGSNFTLKIRSTKLEDSAMYFCASRDRGSYEQYFGPGTRLTVT.

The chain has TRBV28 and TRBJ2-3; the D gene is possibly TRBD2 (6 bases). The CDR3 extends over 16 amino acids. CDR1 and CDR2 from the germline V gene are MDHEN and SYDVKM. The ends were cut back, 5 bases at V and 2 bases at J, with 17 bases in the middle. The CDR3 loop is CASSLNRDSYTDTQYF. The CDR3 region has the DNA TGTGCCAGCAGTCTCAACCGGGACTCCTACACAGATACGCAGTATTTT. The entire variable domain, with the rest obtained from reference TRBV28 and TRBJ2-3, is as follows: DVKVTQSSRYLVKRTGEKVFLECVQDMDHENMFWYRQDPGLGLRLIYFSYDVKMKEKGDIPEGYSVSREKKERFSLILESASTNQTSMYLCASSLNRDSYTDTQYFGPGTRLTVL.

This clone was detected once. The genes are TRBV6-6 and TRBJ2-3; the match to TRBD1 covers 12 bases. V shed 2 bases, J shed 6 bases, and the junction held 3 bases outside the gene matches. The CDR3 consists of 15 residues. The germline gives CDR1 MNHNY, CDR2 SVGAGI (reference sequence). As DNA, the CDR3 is TGTGCCAGCAGTTACGGGACAGGGGGCAGGGATACGCAGTATTTT. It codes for CASSYGTGGRDTQYF.

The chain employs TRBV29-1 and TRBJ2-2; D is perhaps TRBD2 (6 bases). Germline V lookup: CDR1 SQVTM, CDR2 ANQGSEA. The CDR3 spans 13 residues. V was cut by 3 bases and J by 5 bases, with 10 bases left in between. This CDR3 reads CSVDGEATGELFF. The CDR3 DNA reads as TGCAGCGTTGATGGGGAGGCTACCGGGGAGCTGTTTTTT.

CDR3 in DNA: TGTGCCAGCAGCCAATGGGCGGGCCTCCGAAGCTCCTACAATGAGCAGTTCTTC. Encoded protein: CASSQWAGLRSSYNEQFF. The chain joins TRBV14 to TRBJ2-1, with D maybe TRBD2 (5 bases). CDR1 is SGHDN, CDR2 FVKESK, per germline. V gave up 2 bases and J gave up 0 bases, with 17 bases separating them. This CDR3 spans 18 amino acids.

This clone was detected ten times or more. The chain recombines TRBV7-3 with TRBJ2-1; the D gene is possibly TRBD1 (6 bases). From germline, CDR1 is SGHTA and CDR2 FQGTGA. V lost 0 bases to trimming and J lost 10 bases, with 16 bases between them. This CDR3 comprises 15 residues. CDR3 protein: CASSLTVGFTGEQFF. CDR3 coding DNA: TGTGCCAGCAGCTTAACGGTTGGGTTTACAGGGGAGCAGTTCTTC.

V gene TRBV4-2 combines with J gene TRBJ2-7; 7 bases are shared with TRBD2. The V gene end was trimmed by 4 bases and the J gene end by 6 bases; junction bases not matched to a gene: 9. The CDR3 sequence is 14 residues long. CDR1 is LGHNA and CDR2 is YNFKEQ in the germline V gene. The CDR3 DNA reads TGTGCCAGCAGCCCCGGACTAGTGAGGGTCGAGCAGTACTTC. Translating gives CASSPGLVRVEQYF.